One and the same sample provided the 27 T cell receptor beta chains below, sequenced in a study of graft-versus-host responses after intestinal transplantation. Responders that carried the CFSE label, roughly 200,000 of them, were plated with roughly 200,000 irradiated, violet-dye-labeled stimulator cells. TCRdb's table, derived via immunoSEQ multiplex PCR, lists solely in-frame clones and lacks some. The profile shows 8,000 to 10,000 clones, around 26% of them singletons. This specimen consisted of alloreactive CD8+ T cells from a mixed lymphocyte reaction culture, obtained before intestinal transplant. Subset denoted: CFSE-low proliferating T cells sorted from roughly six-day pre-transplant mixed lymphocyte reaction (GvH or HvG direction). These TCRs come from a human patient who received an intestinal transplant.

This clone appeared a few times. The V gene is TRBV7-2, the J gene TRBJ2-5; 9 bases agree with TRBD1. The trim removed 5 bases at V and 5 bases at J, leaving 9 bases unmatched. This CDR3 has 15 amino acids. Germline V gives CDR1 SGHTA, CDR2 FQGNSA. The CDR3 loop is CASSATQGAGETQYF. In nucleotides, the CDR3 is TGTGCCAGCAGCGCCACACAGGGGGCAGGGGAGACCCAGTACTTC. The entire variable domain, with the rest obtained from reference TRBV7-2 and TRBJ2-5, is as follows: GAGVSQSPSNKVTEKGKDVELRCDPISGHTALYWYRQSLGQGLEFLIYFQGNSAPDKSGLPSDRFSAERTGGSVSTLTIQRTQQEDSAVYLCASSATQGAGETQYFGPGTRLLVL.

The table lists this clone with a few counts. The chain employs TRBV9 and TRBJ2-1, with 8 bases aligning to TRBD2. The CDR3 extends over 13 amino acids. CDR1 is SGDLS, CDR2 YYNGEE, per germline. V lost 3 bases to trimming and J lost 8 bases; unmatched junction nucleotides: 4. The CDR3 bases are TGTGCCAGCAGCGCCGGGGGGGCGGATGAGCAGTTCTTC. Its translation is CASSAGGADEQFF.

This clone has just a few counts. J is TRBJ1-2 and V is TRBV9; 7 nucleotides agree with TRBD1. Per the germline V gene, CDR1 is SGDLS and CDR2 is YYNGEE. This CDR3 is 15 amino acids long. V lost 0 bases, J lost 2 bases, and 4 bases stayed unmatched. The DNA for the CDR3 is TGTGCCAGCAGCGTAGGGTCAGGGGGAAACTATGGCTACACCTTC. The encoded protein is CASSVGSGGNYGYTF.

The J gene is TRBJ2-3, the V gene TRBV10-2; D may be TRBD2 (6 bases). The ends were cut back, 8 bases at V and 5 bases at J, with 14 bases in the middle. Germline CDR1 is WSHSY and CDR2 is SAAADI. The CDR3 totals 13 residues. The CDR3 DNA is TGCGCCAGCGGACGGGGGTCCGGAGATACGCAGTATTTT. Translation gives CASGRGSGDTQYF.

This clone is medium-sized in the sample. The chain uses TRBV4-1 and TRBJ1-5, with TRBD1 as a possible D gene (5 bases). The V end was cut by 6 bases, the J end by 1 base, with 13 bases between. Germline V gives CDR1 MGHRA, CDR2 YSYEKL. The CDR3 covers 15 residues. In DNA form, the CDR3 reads TGCGCCAGCAGTGGGGGACTTGGGAGCAATCAGCCCCAGCATTTT. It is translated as CASSGGLGSNQPQHF.

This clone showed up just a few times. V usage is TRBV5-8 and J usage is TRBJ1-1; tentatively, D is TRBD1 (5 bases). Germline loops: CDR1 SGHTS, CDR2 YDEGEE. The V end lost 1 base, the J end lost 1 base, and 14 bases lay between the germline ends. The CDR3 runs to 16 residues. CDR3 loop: CASSLSGLWPNTEAFF. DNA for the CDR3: TGTGCCAGCAGCTTGTCGGGACTATGGCCGAACACTGAAGCTTTCTTT.

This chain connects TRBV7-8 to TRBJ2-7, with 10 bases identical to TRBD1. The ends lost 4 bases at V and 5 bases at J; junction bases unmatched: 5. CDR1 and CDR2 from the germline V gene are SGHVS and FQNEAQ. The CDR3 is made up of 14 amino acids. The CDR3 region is CASSSGQGGDEQYF. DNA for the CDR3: TGTGCCAGCAGCTCCGGACAGGGGGGAGACGAGCAGTACTTC.

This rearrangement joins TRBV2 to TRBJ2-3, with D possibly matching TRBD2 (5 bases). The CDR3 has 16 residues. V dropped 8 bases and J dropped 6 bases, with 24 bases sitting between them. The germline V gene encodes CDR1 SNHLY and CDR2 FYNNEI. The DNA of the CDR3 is TGTGCCAGCCCACGGTCGCGGAGTGACTATGGGGATACGCAGTATTTT. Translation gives CASPRSRSDYGDTQYF.

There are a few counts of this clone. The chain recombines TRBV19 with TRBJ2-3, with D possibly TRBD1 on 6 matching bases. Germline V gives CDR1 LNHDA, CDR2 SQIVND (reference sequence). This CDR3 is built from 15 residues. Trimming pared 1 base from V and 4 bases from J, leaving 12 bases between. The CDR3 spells CASSIAPTGSDTQYF. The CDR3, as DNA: TGTGCCAGTAGTATAGCCCCGACAGGCTCAGATACGCAGTATTTT.

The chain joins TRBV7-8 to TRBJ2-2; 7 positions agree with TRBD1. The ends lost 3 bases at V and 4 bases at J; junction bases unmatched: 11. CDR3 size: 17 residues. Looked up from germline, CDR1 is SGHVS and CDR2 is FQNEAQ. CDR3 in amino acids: CASSFTPGTDPTGELFF. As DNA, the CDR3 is TGTGCCAGCAGCTTCACCCCCGGGACAGATCCCACCGGGGAGCTGTTTTTT. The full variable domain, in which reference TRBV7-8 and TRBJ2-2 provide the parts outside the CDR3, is GAGVSQSPRYKVAKRGQDVALRCDPISGHVSLFWYQQALGQGPEFLTYFQNEAQLDKSGLPSDRFFAERPEGSVSTLKIQRTQQEDSAVYLCASSFTPGTDPTGELFFGEGSRLTVL.

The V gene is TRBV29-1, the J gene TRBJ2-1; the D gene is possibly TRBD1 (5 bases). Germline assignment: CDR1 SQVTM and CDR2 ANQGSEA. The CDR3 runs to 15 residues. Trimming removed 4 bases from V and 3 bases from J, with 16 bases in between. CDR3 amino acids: CSVVWSGAYYNEQFF. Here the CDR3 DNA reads TGCAGCGTTGTTTGGTCTGGGGCGTACTACAATGAGCAGTTCTTC.

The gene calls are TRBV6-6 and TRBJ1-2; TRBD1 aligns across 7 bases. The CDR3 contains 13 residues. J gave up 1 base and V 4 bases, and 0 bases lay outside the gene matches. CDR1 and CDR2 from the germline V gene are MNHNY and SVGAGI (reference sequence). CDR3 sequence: CASSWDSNYGYTF. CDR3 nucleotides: TGTGCCAGCAGTTGGGACAGTAACTATGGCTACACCTTC.

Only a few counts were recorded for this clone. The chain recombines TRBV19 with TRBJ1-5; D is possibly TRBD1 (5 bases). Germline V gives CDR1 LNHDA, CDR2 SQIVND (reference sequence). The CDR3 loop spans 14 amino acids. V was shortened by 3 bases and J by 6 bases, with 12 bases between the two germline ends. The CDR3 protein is CASSIVGGSQPQHF. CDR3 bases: TGTGCCAGTAGTATTGTCGGGGGATCTCAGCCCCAGCATTTT. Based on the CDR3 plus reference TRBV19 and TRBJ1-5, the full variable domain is DGGITQSPKYLFRKEGQNVTLSCEQNLNHDAMYWYRQDPGQGLRLIYYSQIVNDFQKGDIAEGYSVSREKKESFPLTVTSAQKNPTAFYLCASSIVGGSQPQHFGDGTRLSIL.

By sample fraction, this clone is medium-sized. CDR3: CASGPPGSNEQFF. CDR3 DNA: TGTGCCAGCGGGCCCCCTGGATCGAATGAGCAGTTCTTC. The rearrangement joins TRBV13 to TRBJ2-1; D is uncertain. The CDR3 consists of 13 residues. The V gene lost 8 bases and the J gene lost 7 bases, with 15 bases spanning the gap. The germline CDR1 and CDR2 sequences are PRHDT and FYEKMQ (reference sequence).

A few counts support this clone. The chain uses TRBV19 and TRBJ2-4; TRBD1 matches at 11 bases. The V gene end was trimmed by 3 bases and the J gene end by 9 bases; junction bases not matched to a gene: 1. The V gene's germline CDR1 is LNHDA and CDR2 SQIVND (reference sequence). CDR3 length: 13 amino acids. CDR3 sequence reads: CASSIGTGGIQYF. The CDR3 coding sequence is TGTGCCAGTAGTATCGGGACAGGGGGCATTCAGTACTTC.

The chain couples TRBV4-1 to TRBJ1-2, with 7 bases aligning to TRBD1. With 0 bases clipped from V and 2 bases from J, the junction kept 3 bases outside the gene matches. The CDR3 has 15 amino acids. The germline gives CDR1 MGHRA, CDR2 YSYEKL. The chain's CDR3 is CASSQDPGGNYGYTF. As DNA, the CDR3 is TGCGCCAGCAGCCAAGACCCAGGGGGGAACTATGGCTACACCTTC.

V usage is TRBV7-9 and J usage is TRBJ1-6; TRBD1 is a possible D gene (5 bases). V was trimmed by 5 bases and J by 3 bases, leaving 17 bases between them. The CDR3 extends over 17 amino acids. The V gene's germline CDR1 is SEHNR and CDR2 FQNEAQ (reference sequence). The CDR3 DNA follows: TGTGCCAGCAGCGACACCCGGACGACAGTCTATAATTCACCCCTCCACTTT. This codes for CASSDTRTTVYNSPLHF. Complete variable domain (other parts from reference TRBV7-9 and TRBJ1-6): DTGVSQNPRHKITKRGQNVTFRCDPISEHNRLYWYRQTLGQGPEFLTYFQNEAQLEKSRLLSDRFSAERPKGSFSTLEIQRTEQGDSAMYLCASSDTRTTVYNSPLHFGNGTRLTVT.

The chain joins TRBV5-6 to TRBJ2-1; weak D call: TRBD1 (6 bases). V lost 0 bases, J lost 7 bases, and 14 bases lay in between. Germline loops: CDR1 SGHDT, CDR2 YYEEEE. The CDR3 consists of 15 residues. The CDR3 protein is CASSLDREYRNEQFF. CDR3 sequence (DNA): TGTGCCAGCAGCTTGGACAGGGAGTATAGAAATGAGCAGTTCTTC.

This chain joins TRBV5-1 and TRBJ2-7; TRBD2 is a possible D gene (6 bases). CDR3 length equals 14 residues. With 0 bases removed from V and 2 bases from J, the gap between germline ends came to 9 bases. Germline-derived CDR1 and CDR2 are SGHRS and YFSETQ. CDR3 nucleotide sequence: TGCGCCAGCAGCTTGGCTCCGGGGGCCTACGAGCAGTACTTC. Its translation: CASSLAPGAYEQYF.

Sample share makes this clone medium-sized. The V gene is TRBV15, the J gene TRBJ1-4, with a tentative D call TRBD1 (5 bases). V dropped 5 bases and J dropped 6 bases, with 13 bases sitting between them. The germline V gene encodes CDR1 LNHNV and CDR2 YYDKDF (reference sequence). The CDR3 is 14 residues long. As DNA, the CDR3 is TGTGCCACCAGCCGTGGCGGGGGGGATGAAAAACTGTTTTTT. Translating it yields CATSRGGGDEKLFF.

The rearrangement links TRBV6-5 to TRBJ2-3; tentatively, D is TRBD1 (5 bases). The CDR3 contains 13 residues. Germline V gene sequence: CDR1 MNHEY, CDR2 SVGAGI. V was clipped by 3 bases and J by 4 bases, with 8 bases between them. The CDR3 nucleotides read TGTGCCAGCAGTTATTGGGGCGCAGATACGCAGTATTTT. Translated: CASSYWGADTQYF.

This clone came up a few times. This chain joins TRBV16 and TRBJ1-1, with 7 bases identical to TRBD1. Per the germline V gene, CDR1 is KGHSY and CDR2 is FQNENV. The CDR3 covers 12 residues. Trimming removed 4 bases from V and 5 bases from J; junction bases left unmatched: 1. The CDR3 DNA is TGTGCCAGCAGCCCACAGGGGACTGAAGCTTTCTTT. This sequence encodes CASSPQGTEAFF. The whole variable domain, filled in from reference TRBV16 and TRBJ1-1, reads GEEVAQTPKHLVRGEGQKAKLYCAPIKGHSYVFWYQQVLKNEFKFLISFQNENVFDETGMPKERFSAKCLPNSPCSLEIQATKLEDSAVYFCASSPQGTEAFFGQGTRLTVV.

The CDR3 sequence: CASSLFRQGLSPLHF. CDR3 nucleotides: TGTGCCAGTAGTCTGTTTCGACAGGGTCTTTCACCCCTCCACTTT. The genes are TRBV19 and TRBJ1-6; TRBD1 matches at 7 bases. The junction had 10 bases not matched to a gene; V was cut back by 5 bases and J by 9 bases. The CDR3 runs to 15 residues. Germline CDR1 and CDR2: LNHDA and SQIVND (reference sequence).

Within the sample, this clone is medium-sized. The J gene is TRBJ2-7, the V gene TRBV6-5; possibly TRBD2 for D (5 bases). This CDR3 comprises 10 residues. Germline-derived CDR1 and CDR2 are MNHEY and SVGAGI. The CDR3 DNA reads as TGTGGGGTTGCGGGTGTCGAGCAGTACTTC. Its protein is CGVAGVEQYF.

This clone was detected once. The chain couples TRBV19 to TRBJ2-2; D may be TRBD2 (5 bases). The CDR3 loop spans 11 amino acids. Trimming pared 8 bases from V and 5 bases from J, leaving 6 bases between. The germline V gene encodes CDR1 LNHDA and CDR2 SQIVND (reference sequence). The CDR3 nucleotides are TGTGCCAGTCGAGGGACCGGGGAGCTGTTTTTT. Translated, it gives CASRGTGELFF.

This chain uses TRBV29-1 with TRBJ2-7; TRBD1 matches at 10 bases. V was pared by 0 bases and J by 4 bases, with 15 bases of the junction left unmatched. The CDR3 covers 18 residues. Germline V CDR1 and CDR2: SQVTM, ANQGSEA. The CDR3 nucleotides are TGCAGCGTTGAAGATTCCCATACCCAACCGGGACAGGGGTACGAGCAGTACTTC. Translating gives CSVEDSHTQPGQGYEQYF.

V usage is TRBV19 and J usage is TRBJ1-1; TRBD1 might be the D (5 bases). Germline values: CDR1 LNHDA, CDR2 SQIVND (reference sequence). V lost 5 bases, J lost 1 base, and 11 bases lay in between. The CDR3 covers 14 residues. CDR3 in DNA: TGTGCCAGTAGTTGGGGGGGAGAGAACACTGAAGCTTTCTTT. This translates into CASSWGGENTEAFF.